These 5 T cell receptor beta chains share one sample of origin, sequenced in a study of blood T cells in healthy people across ages. Sample-barcoded 5' priming and a J-beta primer mix drove a second PCR of about 6 to 12 cycles. TCRdb re-called the 5' RACE reads with MiXCR, one entry per CDR3 protein. The sample holds roughly 1,100,000 distinct CDR3 sequences, roughly a quarter seen once. These same records also appear under a second study, on T cells of mothers and their children.

Input material: blood. The receptor set was obtained from a girl aged 2 to 9 in good health.

The chain couples TRBV12-1 to TRBJ1-5; TRBD1 is taken as the D call from the table, unchecked against the DNA. TRBV12-1 counts as a pseudogene. The CDR3 is made up of 18 amino acids. CDR3 sequence reads: CASSSSCRLIASNQPQHF. The DNA of the CDR3 is TGTGCCAGCAGCTCTTCCTGTCGCCTTATTGCAAGCAATCAGCCCCAGCATTTT.

This clonotype was seen only a few times. The chain is built from TRBV28 and TRBJ2-3; perhaps TRBD2 as D (5 bases). Trimming left V 7 bases short and J 2 bases short, with 16 bases between. Germline CDR1 is MDHEN and CDR2 is SYDVKM. CDR3 length equals 15 residues. The CDR3, as DNA: TGTGCCAGCACCCCTCTCGGGGAATCCACAGATACGCAGTATTTT. Amino acids: CASTPLGESTDTQYF.

The table lists this clonotype with a few counts. The chain recombines TRBV7-9 with TRBJ1-2; the D gene is possibly TRBD1 (6 bases). This CDR3 comprises 14 residues. Trimming took off 5 bases at V and 4 bases at J, with 14 bases between the two ends. Germline lookup yields CDR1 SEHNR and CDR2 FQNEAQ (reference sequence). CDR3 loop: CASSRMGQTYGYTF. The DNA of the CDR3 is TGTGCCAGCAGCCGTATGGGACAAACCTATGGCTACACCTTC.

The J gene is TRBJ1-1, the V gene TRBV9, with a tentative D call TRBD1 (5 bases). Trimming pared 2 bases from V and 3 bases from J, leaving 8 bases between. The CDR3 is 13 amino acids. Per germline, CDR1 SGDLS and CDR2 YYNGEE. The CDR3 region has the DNA TGTGCCAGCAGCGTTAAGGGGCACACTGAAGCTTTCTTT. Translated: CASSVKGHTEAFF.

The chain uses TRBV7-6 and TRBJ2-2; D call uncertain. Per the germline V gene, CDR1 is SGHVS and CDR2 is FNYEAQ. CDR3 length equals 14 residues. Trimming left V 2 bases short and J 1 base short, with 5 bases between. This CDR3 reads CASSLKGNTGELFF. The CDR3 DNA reads TGTGCCAGCAGCTTAAAGGGGAACACCGGGGAGCTGTTTTTT.